Below, 7 T cell receptor beta chains from the same sample are listed, as sequenced in a study of OX40 agonist ivuxolimab in advanced cancers. Method: immunoSEQ multiplex PCR; TCRdb's copy keeps in-frame clones and lacks some. The table has about 89,000 clones, about nine tenths seen once; the top ten hold 0.6% to 0.8%. This specimen consisted of CD4+ or CD8+ T cells sorted from blood, obtained in a trial of the OX40 agonist ivuxolimab. Receptors originate from an adult with an advanced solid tumor such as melanoma, head and neck, liver or kidney cancer.

CDR3 sequence reads: CASSLRTSGRASRFF. CDR3 sequence (DNA): TGTGCCAGCAGTTTAAGGACTAGCGGGAGGGCTTCGCGGTTCTTC. V and J are TRBV27 and TRBJ2-1; the match to TRBD2 covers 15 bases. In germline, CDR1 is MNHEY, CDR2 SMNVEV (reference sequence). Unmatched junction bases numbered 8, after V lost 2 bases and J lost 15 bases. CDR3 length equals 15 residues.

The chain recombines TRBV18 with TRBJ1-4; the match to TRBD1 covers 7 bases. Germline lookup yields CDR1 KGHSH and CDR2 LQKENI. The CDR3 totals 19 residues. With V trimmed by 3 bases and J by 3 bases, 16 bases remained unmatched. CDR3: CASSPRTFGTDTSNEKLFF. For the CDR3, the DNA is TGTGCCAGCTCACCTCGCACCTTCGGGACAGACACTTCTAATGAAAAACTGTTTTTT.

The CDR3 loop is CASSPSASGRENEQYF. The CDR3 coding sequence is TGTGCCAGCAGCCCTAGTGCTAGCGGGAGGGAGAACGAGCAGTACTTC. The rearrangement uses TRBV13 and TRBJ2-7; TRBD2 matches 12 bases. The V gene's germline CDR1 is PRHDT and CDR2 FYEKMQ (reference sequence). This CDR3 has 16 residues. Unmatched junction bases numbered 10, after V lost 5 bases and J lost 5 bases.

The chain has TRBV4-3 and TRBJ1-4; D unclear. Deletions cut 7 bases from V and 0 bases from J, with 18 bases between. The CDR3 extends over 17 amino acids. CDR1 and CDR2 from the germline V gene are LGHNA and YSLEER. DNA for the CDR3: TGCGCCAGCACCTATACCTCTATCGGGACAACTAATGAAAAACTGTTTTTT. Its translation is CASTYTSIGTTNEKLFF.

CDR3 in amino acids: CASSPTGFDSPLHF. The DNA of the CDR3 is TGTGCCAGCTCACCGACAGGGTTTGATTCACCCCTCCACTTT. The V and J genes are TRBV18 and TRBJ1-6; 7 bases match TRBD1. Trimming removed 3 bases from V and 8 bases from J; junction bases left unmatched: 4. CDR3 length: 14 amino acids. Germline CDR1 KGHSH, CDR2 LQKENI.

The V and J genes are TRBV6-1 and TRBJ1-5; weak D call: TRBD1 (5 bases). There are 15 residues in the CDR3. Trimming pared 7 bases from V and 8 bases from J, leaving 21 bases between. Germline V gene sequence: CDR1 MNHNS, CDR2 SASEGT. In nucleotides, the CDR3 is TGTGCCAGCAAGGCGATGCCGGGGGTGGTTGAGCCCCAGCATTTT. Its protein is CASKAMPGVVEPQHF.

V is TRBV7-2 and J is TRBJ1-1; tentative D call: TRBD1 (6 bases). The CDR3 is made up of 14 amino acids. Germline V gives CDR1 SGHTA, CDR2 FQGNSA. V lost 0 bases to trimming and J lost 6 bases, with 11 bases between them. The CDR3 region has the DNA TGTGCCAGCAGCTTAGCGCAAGGGGGGTCTGAAGCTTTCTTT. It yields the protein CASSLAQGGSEAFF.